Given below is one T cell receptor beta chain in context. This entry comes from a study of lymphopenia after photon versus proton radiotherapy. Trimming left V 4 bases short and J 0 bases short, with 11 bases between. CDR3 length: 15 amino acids. CDR1 is SGHTA and CDR2 is FQGNSA in the germline V gene. Assay used: immunoSEQ multiplex PCR; TCRdb lists only in-frame clones, some missing. The repertoire consists of 53,000 or so clones, with around 82% occurring once and the leading ten covering just under 30%. The origin of this receptor is a man aged 45-65 years with gastric cancer. The sequenced sample was peripheral blood, obtained from a patient treated with photon-based radiotherapy. This chain connects TRBV7-2 to TRBJ2-3; TRBD1 is a possible D gene (5 bases). In nucleotides, the CDR3 is TGTGCCAGCAGCTCAGACAGAACTAGCACAGATACGCAGTATTTT. Its translation is CASSSDRTSTDTQYF. The full variable domain, in which reference TRBV7-2 and TRBJ2-3 provide the parts outside the CDR3, is GAGVSQSPSNKVTEKGKDVELRCDPISGHTALYWYRQSLGQGLEFLIYFQGNSAPDKSGLPSDRFSAERTGGSVSTLTIQRTQQEDSAVYLCASSSDRTSTDTQYFGPGTRLTVL.